The entry below gives a single T cell receptor beta chain sequence along with its context. What it binds is not known. This record belongs to a study of shared clonotypes between healthy human individuals. Overall study results and limits: Clonotype sharing among donors was expected to depend on sequencing depth.

Each cell subset's genomic DNA was divided evenly among several immunoSEQ plates. The assay was immunoSEQ multiplex PCR, and TCRdb's table has in-frame clones only and misses some. The table records around 2.1 million clones, about 93% of them present only once. Positive CCR7 selection of CD45RO-negative cells yielded the naive CD8 cells, and terminally differentiated effector memory CD45RA+ cells were excluded. Trimming at V came to 4 bases and at J to 8 bases, leaving 6 bases not matched to a gene. The length of the CDR3 is 15 residues. Germline CDR1 reads SGHTA; CDR2 reads FQGTGA. The chain is built from TRBV7-3 and TRBJ2-1, with 12 nucleotides matching TRBD2. The sequence came from a young man in good health. Some clones in this sample may be carry-over from other donors' samples. The sample consisted of naive CD8+ T cells from PBMCs. CDR3 sequence reads: CASSSGLAGIDEQFF. The DNA for the CDR3 is TGTGCCAGCAGCTCCGGACTAGCGGGAATCGATGAGCAGTTCTTC.